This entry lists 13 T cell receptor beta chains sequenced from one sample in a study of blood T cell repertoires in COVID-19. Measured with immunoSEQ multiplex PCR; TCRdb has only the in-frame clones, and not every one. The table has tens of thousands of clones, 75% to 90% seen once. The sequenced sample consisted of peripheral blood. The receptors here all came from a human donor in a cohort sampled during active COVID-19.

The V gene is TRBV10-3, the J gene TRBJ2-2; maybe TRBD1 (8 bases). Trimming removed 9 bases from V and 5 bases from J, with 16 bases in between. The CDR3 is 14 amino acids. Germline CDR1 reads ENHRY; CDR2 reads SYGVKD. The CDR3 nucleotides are TGTGCCATGGGGGGGACAGGACTAACCGGGGAGCTGTTTTTT. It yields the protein CAMGGTGLTGELFF.

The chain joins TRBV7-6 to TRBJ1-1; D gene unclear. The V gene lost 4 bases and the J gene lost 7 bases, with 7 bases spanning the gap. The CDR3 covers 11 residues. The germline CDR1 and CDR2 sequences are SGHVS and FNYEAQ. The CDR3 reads CASSSGFEAFF. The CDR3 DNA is TGTGCCAGCAGCTCCGGTTTTGAAGCTTTCTTT.

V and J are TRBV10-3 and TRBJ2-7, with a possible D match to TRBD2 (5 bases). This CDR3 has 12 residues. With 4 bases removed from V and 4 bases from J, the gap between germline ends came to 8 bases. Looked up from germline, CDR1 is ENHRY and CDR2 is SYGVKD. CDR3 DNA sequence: TGTGCCATCAGTGGCAGGACTTACGAGCAGTACTTC. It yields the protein CAISGRTYEQYF.

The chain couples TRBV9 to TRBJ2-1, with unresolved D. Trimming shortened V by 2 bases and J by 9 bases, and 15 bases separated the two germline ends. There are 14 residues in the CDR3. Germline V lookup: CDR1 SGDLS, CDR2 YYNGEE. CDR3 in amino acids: CASSVWLTPTEQFF. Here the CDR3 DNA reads TGTGCCAGCAGCGTCTGGCTGACACCGACTGAGCAGTTCTTC.

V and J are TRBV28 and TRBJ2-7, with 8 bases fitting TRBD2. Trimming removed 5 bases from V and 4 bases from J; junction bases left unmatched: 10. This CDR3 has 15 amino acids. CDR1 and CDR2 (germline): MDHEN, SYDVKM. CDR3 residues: CASSLPGTRVYEQYF. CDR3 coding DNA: TGTGCCAGCAGTCTCCCTGGGACTAGGGTTTACGAGCAGTACTTC.

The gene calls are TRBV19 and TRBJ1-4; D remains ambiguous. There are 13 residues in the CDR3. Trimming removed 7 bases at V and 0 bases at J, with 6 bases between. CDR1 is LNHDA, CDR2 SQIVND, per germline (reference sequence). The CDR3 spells CASMGATNEKLFF. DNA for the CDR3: TGTGCCAGTATGGGAGCAACTAATGAAAAACTGTTTTTT.

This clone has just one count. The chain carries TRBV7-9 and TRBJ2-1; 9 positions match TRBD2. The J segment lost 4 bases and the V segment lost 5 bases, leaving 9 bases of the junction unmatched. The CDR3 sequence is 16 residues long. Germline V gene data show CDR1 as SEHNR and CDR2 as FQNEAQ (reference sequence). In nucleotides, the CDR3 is TGTGCCAGCAGCCCCAGACTAGCGGCTATTTACAATGAGCAGTTCTTC. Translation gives CASSPRLAAIYNEQFF.

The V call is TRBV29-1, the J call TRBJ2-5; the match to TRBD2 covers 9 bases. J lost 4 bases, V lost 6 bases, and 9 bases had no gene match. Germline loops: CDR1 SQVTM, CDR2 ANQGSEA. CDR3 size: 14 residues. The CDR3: CSVGGLAGIETQYF. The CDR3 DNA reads TGCAGCGTGGGGGGGCTAGCGGGAATAGAGACCCAGTACTTC.

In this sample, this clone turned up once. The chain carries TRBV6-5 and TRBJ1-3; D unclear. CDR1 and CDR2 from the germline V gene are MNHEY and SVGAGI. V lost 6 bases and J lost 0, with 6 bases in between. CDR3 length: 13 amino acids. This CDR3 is CASRWSSGNTIYF. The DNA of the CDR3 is TGTGCCAGCAGGTGGAGCTCTGGAAACACCATATATTTT.

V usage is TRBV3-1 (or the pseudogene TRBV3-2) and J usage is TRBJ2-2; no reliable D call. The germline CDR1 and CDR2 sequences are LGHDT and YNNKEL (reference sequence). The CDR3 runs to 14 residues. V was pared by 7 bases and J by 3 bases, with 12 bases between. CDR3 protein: CASKGSGHTGELFF. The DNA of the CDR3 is TGTGCCAGCAAAGGTTCAGGCCACACCGGGGAGCTGTTTTTT.

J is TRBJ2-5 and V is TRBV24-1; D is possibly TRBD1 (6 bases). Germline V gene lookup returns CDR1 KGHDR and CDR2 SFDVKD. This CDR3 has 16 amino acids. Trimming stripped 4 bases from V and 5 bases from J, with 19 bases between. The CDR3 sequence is CATSEGTQGGGETQYF. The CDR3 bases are TGTGCCACCAGTGAAGGGACACAGGGTGGCGGGGAGACCCAGTACTTC.

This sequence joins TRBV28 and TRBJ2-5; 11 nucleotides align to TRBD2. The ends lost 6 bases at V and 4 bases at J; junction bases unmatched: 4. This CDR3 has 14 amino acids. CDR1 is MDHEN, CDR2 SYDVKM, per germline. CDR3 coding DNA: TGTGCCAGCAGGACTAGCGGGATGCGAGAGACCCAGTACTTC. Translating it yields CASRTSGMRETQYF.

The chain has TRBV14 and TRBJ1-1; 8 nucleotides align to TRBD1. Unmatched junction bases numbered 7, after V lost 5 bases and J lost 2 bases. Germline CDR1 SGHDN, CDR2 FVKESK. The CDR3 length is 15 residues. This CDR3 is CASSSPGQVNTEAFF. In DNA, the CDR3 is TGTGCCAGCAGCTCTCCGGGACAGGTAAACACTGAAGCTTTCTTT.